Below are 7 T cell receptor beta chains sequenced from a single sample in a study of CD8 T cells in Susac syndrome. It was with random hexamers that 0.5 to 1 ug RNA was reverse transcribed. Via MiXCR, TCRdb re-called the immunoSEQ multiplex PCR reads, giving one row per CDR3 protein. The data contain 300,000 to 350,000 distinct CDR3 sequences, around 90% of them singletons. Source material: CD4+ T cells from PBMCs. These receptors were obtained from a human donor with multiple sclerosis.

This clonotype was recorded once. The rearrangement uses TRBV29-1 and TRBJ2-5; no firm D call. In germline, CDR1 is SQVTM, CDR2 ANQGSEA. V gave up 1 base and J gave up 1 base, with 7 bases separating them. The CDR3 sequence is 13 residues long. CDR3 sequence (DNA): TGCAGCGTTGAAGGAAGGCTCCAAGAGACCCAGTACTTC. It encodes CSVEGRLQETQYF.

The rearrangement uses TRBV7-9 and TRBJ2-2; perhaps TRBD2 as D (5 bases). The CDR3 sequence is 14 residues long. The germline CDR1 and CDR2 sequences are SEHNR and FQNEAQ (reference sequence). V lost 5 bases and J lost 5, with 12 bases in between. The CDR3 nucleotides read TGTGCCAGCAGCGAGCTAAGAGGGACCGGGGAGCTGTTTTTT. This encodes CASSELRGTGELFF.

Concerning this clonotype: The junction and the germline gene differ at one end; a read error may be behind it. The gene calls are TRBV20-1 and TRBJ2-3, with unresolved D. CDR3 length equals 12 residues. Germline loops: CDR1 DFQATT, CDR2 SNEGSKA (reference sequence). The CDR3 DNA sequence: TGCAGTGCTAGCAAGGCAGGCCATAAGAACGATTTT. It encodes CSASKAGHKNDF.

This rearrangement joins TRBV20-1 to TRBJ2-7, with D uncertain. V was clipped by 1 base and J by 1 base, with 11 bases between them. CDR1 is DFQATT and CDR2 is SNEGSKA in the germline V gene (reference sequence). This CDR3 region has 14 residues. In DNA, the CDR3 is TGCAGTGCTAGAGGAACCCTAGGTTCCTACGAGCAGTACTTC. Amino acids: CSARGTLGSYEQYF.

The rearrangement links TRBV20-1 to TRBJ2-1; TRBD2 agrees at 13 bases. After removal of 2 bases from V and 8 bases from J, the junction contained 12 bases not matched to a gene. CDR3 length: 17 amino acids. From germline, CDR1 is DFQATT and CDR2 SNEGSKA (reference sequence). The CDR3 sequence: CSARSGLAGAAWDEQFF. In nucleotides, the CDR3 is TGCAGTGCTAGATCAGGACTAGCGGGGGCTGCATGGGATGAGCAGTTCTTC.

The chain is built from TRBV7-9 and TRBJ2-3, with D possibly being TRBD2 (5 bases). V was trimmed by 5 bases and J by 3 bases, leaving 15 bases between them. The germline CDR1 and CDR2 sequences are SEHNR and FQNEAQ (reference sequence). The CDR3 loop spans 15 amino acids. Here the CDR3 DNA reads TGTGCCAGCAGCCCCGGGGAGCTAGGGACAGATACGCAGTATTTT. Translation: CASSPGELGTDTQYF.

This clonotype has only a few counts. The chain's CDR3 is CSVGDSSGNTIYF. The CDR3 DNA is TGCAGCGTTGGGGACAGCTCTGGAAACACCATATATTTT. The J gene is TRBJ1-3, the V gene TRBV29-1, with 7 bases aligning to TRBD1. The CDR3 has 13 residues. The germline V gene encodes CDR1 SQVTM and CDR2 ANQGSEA. Trimming removed 4 bases from V and 0 bases from J; junction bases left unmatched: 0.